The 23 T cell receptor beta chains presented below share a single source sample, sequenced in a study of T-cell reconstitution after alpha-beta-depleted transplantation in children. Preparing the TCRbeta library involved the use of unique molecular identifiers. TCRdb processed the PCR reads anew with MiXCR; each CDR3 protein has one entry. The table includes approximately 200,000 distinct CDR3 sequences, roughly 15% detected once. Sequencing was performed on PBMCs from the stem cell graft donor, taken from the stem cell graft. The receptors originated from a human donor who donated a stem cell graft to a child with acute lymphoblastic leukemia.

The chain combines TRBV5-1 with TRBJ2-1, with D maybe TRBD2 (6 bases). This CDR3 has 17 residues. Germline assignment: CDR1 SGHRS and CDR2 YFSETQ. The V end was cut by 0 bases, the J end by 6 bases, with 19 bases between. The CDR3 sequence: CASSLGLANSFFNEQFF. Written as DNA, the CDR3 is TGCGCCAGCAGCTTGGGGCTAGCGAACAGTTTCTTCAATGAGCAGTTCTTC.

In this sample, this clonotype turned up many times. This chain connects TRBV12-3 or TRBV12-4 to TRBJ1-4; D unclear. The germline V and J ends were trimmed by 2 bases and 12 bases, with 13 bases remaining between them. This CDR3 spans 13 amino acids. The CDR3 region has the DNA TGTGCCAGCAGTTTAATCCAGGTCGGGGAACTGTTTTTT. Protein sequence: CASSLIQVGELFF.

In its sample, this clonotype was seen many times. V usage is TRBV12-3 or TRBV12-4 and J usage is TRBJ2-7; no definite D call. The ends were cut back, 5 bases at V and 0 bases at J, with 14 bases in the middle. This CDR3 contains 15 residues. This CDR3 is CASSPRALISYEQYF. The CDR3 DNA sequence: TGTGCCAGCAGTCCTCGAGCATTGATCTCCTACGAGCAGTACTTC.

This clonotype was seen many times. This rearrangement joins TRBV20-1 to TRBJ2-5; possible D gene TRBD2, 6 bases. The germline CDR1 and CDR2 sequences are DFQATT and SNEGSKA (reference sequence). V was shortened by 2 bases and J by 3 bases, with 13 bases between the two germline ends. This CDR3 is 14 amino acids long. This CDR3 is CSARPLGGEETQYF. The CDR3 coding sequence is TGCAGTGCTAGACCCCTCGGAGGGGAAGAGACCCAGTACTTC.

This clonotype has at least ten counts. The gene calls are TRBV29-1 and TRBJ1-4; 8 nucleotides agree with TRBD1. The CDR3 has 13 residues. Germline CDR1 and CDR2: SQVTM and ANQGSEA. V dropped 6 bases and J dropped 6; count of bases not matched to a gene: 6. The CDR3 is CSVLQGDYEKLFF. Here the CDR3 DNA reads TGCAGCGTGCTACAGGGGGATTATGAAAAACTGTTTTTT.

The CDR3 region has the DNA TGTGCCACCCGACCCCCCCCGGACAGGGAAGCTTATCGGACCTATGGCTACACCTTC. Translating it yields CATRPPPDREAYRTYGYTF. This chain connects TRBV24-1 to TRBJ1-2, with 8 bases that match TRBD1. There are 19 residues in the CDR3. With V trimmed by 9 bases and J by 4 bases, 24 bases remained unmatched. The germline CDR1 and CDR2 sequences are KGHDR and SFDVKD.

This chain connects TRBV10-1 to TRBJ1-1, with D possibly matching TRBD1 (6 bases). CDR1 is WNHNN and CDR2 is SYGVQD in the germline V gene (reference sequence). Deletions cut 4 bases from V and 5 bases from J, with 23 bases between. This CDR3 is built from 17 residues. DNA for the CDR3: TGCGCCAGCAGTGGCAATACCGGGACATCCGCTAGGACTGAAGCTTTCTTT. Translating gives CASSGNTGTSARTEAFF.

J is TRBJ1-1 and V is TRBV7-8, with a possible D match to TRBD1 (5 bases). V was cut by 0 bases and J by 5 bases, with 13 bases left in between. In germline, CDR1 is SGHVS, CDR2 FQNEAQ. There are 15 residues in the CDR3. As DNA, the CDR3 is TGTGCCAGCAGCTTAGCGAGGGGAGGATTGACTGAAGCTTTCTTT. Its protein is CASSLARGGLTEAFF.

CDR3 nucleotides: TGTGCCAGCTCACCACCCCAGGGAGGGGGAACTAATGAAAAACTGTTTTTT. Residues: CASSPPQGGGTNEKLFF. V usage is TRBV18 and J usage is TRBJ1-4, with D perhaps TRBD1 (6 bases). Germline values: CDR1 KGHSH, CDR2 LQKENI. V gave up 0 bases and J gave up 1 base, with 12 bases separating them. The CDR3 has 17 amino acids.

This clonotype was counted at least ten times. V is TRBV12-3 or TRBV12-4 and J is TRBJ1-1; weak D call: TRBD1 (6 bases). Trimming took 6 bases from V and 1 from J, leaving 12 bases between them. The CDR3 sequence is 14 residues long. The CDR3 spells CASSPGQRNTEAFF. In nucleotides, the CDR3 is TGTGCCAGCAGCCCAGGACAGAGGAACACTGAAGCTTTCTTT.

This clonotype was seen at least ten times. This chain links TRBV12-3 or TRBV12-4 with TRBJ2-6; tentatively, D is TRBD2 (5 bases). The CDR3 is made up of 16 amino acids. The germline V and J ends were trimmed by 3 bases and 0 bases, with 9 bases remaining between them. The CDR3 DNA is TGTGCCAGCAGTTTCTGGAGGAGCTCTGGGGCCAACGTCCTGACTTTC. This sequence encodes CASSFWRSSGANVLTF.

This clonotype is a singleton in its sample. The chain combines TRBV28 with TRBJ2-7; the D gene could be TRBD1 or TRBD2 (6 bases each). Per germline, CDR1 MDHEN and CDR2 SYDVKM. The CDR3 consists of 16 residues. Trimming left V 3 bases short and J 0 bases short, with 15 bases between. CDR3 in amino acids: CASSLGASDGSYEQYF. For the CDR3, the DNA is TGTGCCAGCAGTTTGGGGGCTAGCGATGGCTCCTACGAGCAGTACTTC. Full variable domain (outside the CDR3, taken from reference TRBV28 and TRBJ2-7): DVKVTQSSRYLVKRTGEKVFLECVQDMDHENMFWYRQDPGLGLRLIYFSYDVKMKEKGDIPEGYSVSREKKERFSLILESASTNQTSMYLCASSLGASDGSYEQYFGPGTRLTVT.

Ten or more counts support this clonotype. CDR3 loop: CASSPLLGNTGELFF. CDR3 DNA: TGCGCCAGCAGCCCCCTTTTGGGAAACACCGGGGAGCTGTTTTTT. The V gene is TRBV5-1, the J gene TRBJ2-2; D is ambiguous. Trimming removed 4 bases from V and 2 bases from J, with 12 bases in between. The CDR3 totals 15 residues. Germline V CDR1 and CDR2: SGHRS, YFSETQ.

Of note for this clonotype: Just one base apart from a much larger clone, this may be a read error. The genes are TRBV20-1 and TRBJ2-2; 8 positions match TRBD2. CDR1 is DFQATT, CDR2 SNEGSKA, per germline (reference sequence). This CDR3 is built from 14 residues. The CDR3 protein is CSARSGLAFGERFF. The CDR3 DNA is TGCAGTGCTAGATCCGGACTAGCTTTTGGGGAGCGGTTTTTT.

The chain links TRBV2 to TRBJ2-3; TRBD2 matches at 7 bases. Germline values: CDR1 SNHLY, CDR2 FYNNEI. The trim removed 4 bases at V and 3 bases at J, leaving 10 bases unmatched. The CDR3 length is 16 residues. CDR3 protein: CASSVPAGWLTDTQYF. DNA of the CDR3: TGTGCCAGCAGTGTCCCAGCGGGATGGCTTACAGATACGCAGTATTTT.

In its sample, this clonotype was seen a few times. V and J are TRBV12-3 or TRBV12-4 and TRBJ2-3; perhaps D is TRBD1 or TRBD2 (5 bases each). The ends were cut back, 2 bases at V and 4 bases at J, with 13 bases in the middle. There are 15 residues in the CDR3. In DNA form, the CDR3 reads TGTGCCAGCAGTTTAAAGGGGACGGGACCAGATACGCAGTATTTT. Translating gives CASSLKGTGPDTQYF.

This clonotype showed up many times. V usage is TRBV4-1 and J usage is TRBJ1-6; perhaps TRBD1 as D (6 bases). The CDR3 contains 16 residues. Germline V gene lookup returns CDR1 MGHRA and CDR2 YSYEKL. V lost 2 bases to trimming and J lost 3 bases, with 11 bases between them. The chain's CDR3 is CASSQRDTFYNSPLHF. CDR3 DNA sequence: TGCGCCAGCAGCCAACGGGACACATTCTATAATTCACCCCTCCACTTT.

V gene TRBV12-3 or TRBV12-4 combines with J gene TRBJ2-1; D gene ambiguous. The CDR3 is 17 amino acids. Trimming took 1 base from V and 9 from J, leaving 22 bases between them. As DNA, the CDR3 is TGTGCCAGCAGTTTAGATGTCACCCAAGTAAGGCGGAGTGAGCAGTTCTTC. This encodes CASSLDVTQVRRSEQFF.

This clonotype has a count of ten or more. V is TRBV4-1 and J is TRBJ2-1, with D tentatively TRBD1 or TRBD2 (5 bases each). The CDR3 loop spans 19 amino acids. Germline V gene sequence: CDR1 MGHRA, CDR2 YSYEKL. V was shortened by 0 bases and J by 8 bases, with 26 bases between the two germline ends. In DNA form, the CDR3 reads TGCGCCAGCAGCCAAGATTCCGTGGGTATGCGCCCGGGGCCCGATGAGCAGTTCTTC. This encodes CASSQDSVGMRPGPDEQFF.

This clonotype came up many times. The chain is built from TRBV5-6 and TRBJ2-3, with 11 bases identical to TRBD2. V was pared by 4 bases and J by 3 bases, with 1 base of the junction left unmatched. Germline assignment: CDR1 SGHDT and CDR2 YYEEEE. The CDR3 sequence is 14 residues long. The CDR3 region has the DNA TGTGCCAGCAGCGTAGCGGGAGGGACAGATACGCAGTATTTT. Protein: CASSVAGGTDTQYF.

This clonotype was observed at least ten times. The chain employs TRBV14 and TRBJ2-3; 13 nucleotides match TRBD2. CDR1 and CDR2 from the germline V gene are SGHDN and FVKESK. This CDR3 comprises 17 residues. V lost 5 bases and J lost 3; bases outside the gene matches: 8. CDR3 loop: CASSGLAGAHTTDTQYF. CDR3 sequence (DNA): TGTGCCAGCAGCGGACTAGCGGGAGCACACACGACAGATACGCAGTATTTT.

There are many counts of this clonotype. The chain joins TRBV7-9 to TRBJ2-6; D unclear. CDR3 length: 12 amino acids. Trimming took off 10 bases at V and 1 base at J, with 5 bases between the two ends. Per germline, CDR1 SEHNR and CDR2 FQNEAQ (reference sequence). The CDR3 region has the DNA TGTGCCACCCCATCTGGGGCCAACGTCCTGACTTTC. This codes for CATPSGANVLTF.

This clonotype was detected many times. V is TRBV20-1 and J is TRBJ2-1; 7 bases match TRBD2. With V trimmed by 5 bases and J by 8 bases, 12 bases remained unmatched. CDR1 and CDR2 (germline): DFQATT, SNEGSKA (reference sequence). This CDR3 comprises 14 residues. The CDR3 bases are TGCAGTGCTGATACTAGCGAAGGTGTGGATGAGCAGTTCTTC. This gives the protein CSADTSEGVDEQFF.